This entry features one T cell receptor beta chain sequence. Antigen: not known. This record belongs to a study of untreated major depressive disorder. Study observations and caveats: Compared with controls, depressed patients showed more TRBV05-01 (Vbeta 5.1) usage in CD4+ T cells. TRBV25-01 and TRBV02-01 usage differences were not statistically significant. Each subject's top five TRBV05-01 clones were all private.

Clones were sequenced by immunoSEQ multiplex PCR, and TCRdb holds only the in-frame ones, with some missing. Of 10,000 to 15,000 clones in the sample, about 90% were seen once. Germline-derived CDR1 and CDR2 are SGDLS and YYNGEE. V was clipped by 0 bases and J by 7 bases, with 13 bases between them. The CDR3 has 14 amino acids. Sequenced sample: CD4+ T cells from PBMCs. This TCR was recovered from a woman in her twenties or thirties with major depressive disorder. The chain carries TRBV9 and TRBJ2-5; D call uncertain. This CDR3 is CASSVAEVLGTQYF. DNA of the CDR3: TGTGCCAGCAGCGTAGCCGAAGTGCTGGGGACCCAGTACTTC.